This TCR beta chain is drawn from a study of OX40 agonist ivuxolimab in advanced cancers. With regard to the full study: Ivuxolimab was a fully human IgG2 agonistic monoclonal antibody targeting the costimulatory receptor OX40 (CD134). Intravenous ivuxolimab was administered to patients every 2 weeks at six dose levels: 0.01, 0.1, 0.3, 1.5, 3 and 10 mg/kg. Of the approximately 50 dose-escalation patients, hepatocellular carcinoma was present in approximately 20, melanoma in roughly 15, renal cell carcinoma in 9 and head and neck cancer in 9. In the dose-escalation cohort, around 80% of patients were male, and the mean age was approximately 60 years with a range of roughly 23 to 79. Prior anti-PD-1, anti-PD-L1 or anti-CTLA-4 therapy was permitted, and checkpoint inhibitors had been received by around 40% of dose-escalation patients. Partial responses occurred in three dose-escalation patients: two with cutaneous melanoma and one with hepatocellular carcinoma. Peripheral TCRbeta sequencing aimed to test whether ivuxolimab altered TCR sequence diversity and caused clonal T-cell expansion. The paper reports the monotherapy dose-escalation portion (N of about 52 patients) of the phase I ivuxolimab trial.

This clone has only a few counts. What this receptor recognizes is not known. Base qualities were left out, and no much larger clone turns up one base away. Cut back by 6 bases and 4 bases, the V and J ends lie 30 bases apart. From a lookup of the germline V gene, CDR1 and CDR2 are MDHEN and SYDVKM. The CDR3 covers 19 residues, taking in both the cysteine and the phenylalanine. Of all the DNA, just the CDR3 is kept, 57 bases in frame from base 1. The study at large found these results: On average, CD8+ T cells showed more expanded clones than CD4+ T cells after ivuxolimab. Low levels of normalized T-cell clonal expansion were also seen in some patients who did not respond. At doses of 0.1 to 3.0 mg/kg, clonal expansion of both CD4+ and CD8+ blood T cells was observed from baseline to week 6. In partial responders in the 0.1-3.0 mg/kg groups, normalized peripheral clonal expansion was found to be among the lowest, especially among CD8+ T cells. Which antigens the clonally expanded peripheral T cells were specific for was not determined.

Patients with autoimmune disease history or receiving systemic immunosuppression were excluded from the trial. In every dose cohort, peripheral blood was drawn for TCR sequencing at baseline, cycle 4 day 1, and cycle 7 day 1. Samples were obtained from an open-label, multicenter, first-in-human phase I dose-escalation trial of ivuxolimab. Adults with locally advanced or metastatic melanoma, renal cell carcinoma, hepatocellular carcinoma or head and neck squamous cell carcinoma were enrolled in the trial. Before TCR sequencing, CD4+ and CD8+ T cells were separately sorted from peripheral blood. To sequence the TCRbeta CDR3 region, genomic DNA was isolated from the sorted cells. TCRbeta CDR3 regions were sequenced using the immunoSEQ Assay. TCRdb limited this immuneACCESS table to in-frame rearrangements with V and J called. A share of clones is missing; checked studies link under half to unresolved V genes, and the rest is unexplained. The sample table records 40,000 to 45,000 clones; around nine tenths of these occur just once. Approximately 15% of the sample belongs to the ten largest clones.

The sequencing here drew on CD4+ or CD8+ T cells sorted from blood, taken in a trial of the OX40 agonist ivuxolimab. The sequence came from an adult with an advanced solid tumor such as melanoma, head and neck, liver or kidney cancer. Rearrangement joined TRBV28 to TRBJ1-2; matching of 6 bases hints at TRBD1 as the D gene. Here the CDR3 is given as CASSPTASRGAPRVYGYTF. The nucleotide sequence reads TGTGCCAGCAGCCCTACTGCCAGCCGGGGGGCACCCCGGGTCTATGGCTACACCTTC.